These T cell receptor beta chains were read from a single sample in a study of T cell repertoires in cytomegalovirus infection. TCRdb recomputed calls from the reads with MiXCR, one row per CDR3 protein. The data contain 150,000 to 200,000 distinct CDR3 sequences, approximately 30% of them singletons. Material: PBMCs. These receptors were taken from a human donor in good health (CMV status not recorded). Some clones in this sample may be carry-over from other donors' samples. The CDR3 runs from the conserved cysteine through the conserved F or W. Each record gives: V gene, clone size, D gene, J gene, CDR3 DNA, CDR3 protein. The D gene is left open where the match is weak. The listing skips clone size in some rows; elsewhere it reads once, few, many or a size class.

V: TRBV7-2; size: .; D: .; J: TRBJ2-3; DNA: TGTGCCAGCCTTTCCACAGATACGCAGTATTTT; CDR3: CASLSTDTQYF
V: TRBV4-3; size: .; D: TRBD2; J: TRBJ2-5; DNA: TGCGCCAGCAGCCAGGGGACTAGCGGGATGGAGACCCAGTACTTC; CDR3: CASSQGTSGMETQYF
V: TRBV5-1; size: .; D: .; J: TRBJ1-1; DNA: TGCGCCAGCAGCGTCTCAGGAGGGAACACTGAAGCTTTCTTT; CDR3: CASSVSGGNTEAFF
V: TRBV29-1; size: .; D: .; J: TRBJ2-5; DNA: TGCAGCGTTGCGCGGGCAGGATCCAAAGAGACCCAGTACTTC; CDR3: CSVARAGSKETQYF
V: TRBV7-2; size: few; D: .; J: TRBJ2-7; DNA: TGTGCCAGCAGCTTAAAAGCGGGTGCCCTCTCCTACGAGCAGTACTTC; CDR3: CASSLKAGALSYEQYF
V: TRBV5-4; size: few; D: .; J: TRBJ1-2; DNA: TGTGCCAGCAGCTTGGGACACCTCTTCGGCTACACCTTC; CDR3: CASSLGHLFGYTF
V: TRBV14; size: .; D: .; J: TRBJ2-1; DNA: TGTGCCAGCAGCCCGGATTTCGGAGGATCCTACAATGAGCAGTTCTTC; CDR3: CASSPDFGGSYNEQFF
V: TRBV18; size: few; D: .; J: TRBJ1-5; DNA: TGTGCCAGCTCACCACCGTGGGTTGGGCCCCAGCATTTT; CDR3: CASSPPWVGPQHF
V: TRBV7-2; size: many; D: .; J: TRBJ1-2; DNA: TGTGCCAGCAGCCCCCAGCAGGGAGATGGCTACACCTTC; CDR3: CASSPQQGDGYTF
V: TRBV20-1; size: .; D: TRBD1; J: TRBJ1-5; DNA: TGCAGTGCCTCGACAGGGGCGGGAGGCAATCAGCCCCAGCATTTT; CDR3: CSASTGAGGNQPQHF
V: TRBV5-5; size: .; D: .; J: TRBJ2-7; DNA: TGTGCCAGCAGCTCCGTCCTGAATACCTACGAGCAGTACTTC; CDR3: CASSSVLNTYEQYF
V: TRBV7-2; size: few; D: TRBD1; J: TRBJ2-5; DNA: TGTGCCAGCAGCTTAGGCGGACAGGGAAGTGGGGAGACCCAGTACTTC; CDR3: CASSLGGQGSGETQYF
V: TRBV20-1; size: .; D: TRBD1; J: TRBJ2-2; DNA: TGCAGTGCTAGAGGTGGGGACAGCCGAACCGGGGAGCTGTTTTTT; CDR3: CSARGGDSRTGELFF
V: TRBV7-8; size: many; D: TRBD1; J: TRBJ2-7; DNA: TGTGCCAGCAGCACGGGACAGGGGACCCACGAGCAGTACTTC; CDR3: CASSTGQGTHEQYF
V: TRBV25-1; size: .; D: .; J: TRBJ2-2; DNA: TGTGCCAGCAGTGAATTCGAGGGATCGGGCACCGGGGAGCTGTTTTTT; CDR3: CASSEFEGSGTGELFF
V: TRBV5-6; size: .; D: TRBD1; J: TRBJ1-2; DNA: TGTGCCAGCAGCTACGGGACAGCTCGCTATGGCTACACCTTC; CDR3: CASSYGTARYGYTF
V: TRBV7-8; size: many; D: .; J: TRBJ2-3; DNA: TGTGCCAGCAGCTTAGCGCCCAGGGAGCGCAGGACAGATACGCAGTATTTT; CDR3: CASSLAPRERRTDTQYF
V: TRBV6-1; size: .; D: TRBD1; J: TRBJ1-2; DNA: TGTGCCACCAGCTTGACAGGGAACTATGGCTACACCTTC; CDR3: CATSLTGNYGYTF
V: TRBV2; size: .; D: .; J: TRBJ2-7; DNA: TGTGCCAGCAGGGCGGACAGTATCTACGAGCAGTACTTC; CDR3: CASRADSIYEQYF
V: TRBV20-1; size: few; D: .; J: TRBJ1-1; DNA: TGCAGTGCCCAGAGGGGGGTGGATGAAGCTTTCTTT; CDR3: CSAQRGVDEAFF
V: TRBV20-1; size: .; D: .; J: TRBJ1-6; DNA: TGCAGTGCTAGAGATATTAGACAGGATTCACCCCTCCACTTT; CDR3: CSARDIRQDSPLHF
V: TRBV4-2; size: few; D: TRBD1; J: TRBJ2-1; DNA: TGTGCCAGCAGCCAAGATAGGGACAGGGGGATCAATGAGCAGTTCTTC; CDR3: CASSQDRDRGINEQFF
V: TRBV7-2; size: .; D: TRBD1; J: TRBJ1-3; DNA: TGTGCCAGCAGCTTGGACAGGGTATCTGGAAACACCATATATTTT; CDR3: CASSLDRVSGNTIYF
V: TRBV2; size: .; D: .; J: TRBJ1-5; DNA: TGTGCCAGCGACGTGGTGAATCAGCCCCAGCATTTT; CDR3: CASDVVNQPQHF
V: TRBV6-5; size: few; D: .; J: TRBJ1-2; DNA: TGTGCCAGCAGTTACTCGAATCAGGGCCGTGGCTACACCTTC; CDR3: CASSYSNQGRGYTF
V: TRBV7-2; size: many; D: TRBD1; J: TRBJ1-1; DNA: TGTGCCAGCAGCTTCCTGTCGTTTGGGACAGGTTTGAACACTGAAGCTTTCTTT; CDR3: CASSFLSFGTGLNTEAFF
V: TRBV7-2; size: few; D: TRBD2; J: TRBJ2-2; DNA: TGTGCCAGCAGCGTCACTAGCGGGGGGGCGGGGACCGGGGAGCTGTTTTTT; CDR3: CASSVTSGGAGTGELFF
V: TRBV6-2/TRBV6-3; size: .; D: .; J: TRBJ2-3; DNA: TGTGCCAGCGGAGACCCCGAGAATACGCAGTATTTT; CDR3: CASGDPENTQYF
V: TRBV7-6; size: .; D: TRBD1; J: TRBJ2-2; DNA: TGTGCCAGCAGCTTTGGGACAGGGAGCGACACCGGGGAGCTGTTTTTT; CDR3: CASSFGTGSDTGELFF
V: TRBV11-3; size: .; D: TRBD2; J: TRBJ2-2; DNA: TGTGCCAGCAGCTCTCAGACAAGCGGGGAGCTGGTTTTT; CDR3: CASSSQTSGELVF
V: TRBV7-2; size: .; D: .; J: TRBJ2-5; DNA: TGTGCCAGCAGCATGACCACGGAGACCCAGTACTTC; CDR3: CASSMTTETQYF